A single sample is the source of the 18 T cell receptor beta chains below, sequenced in a study of T cell clonotyping in hematopoietic cell transplantation. Indicated time point: recipient sample about 28 days before transplant, after cytoreduction. Sequenced by immunoSEQ multiplex PCR; TCRdb stores in-frame clones only, minus some. This table has some 35,000 clones, roughly 95% appearing once. Sequencing used peripheral blood mononuclear cells, obtained before stem cell transplant. Receptors were obtained from a man aged 40-55 years with chronic myeloid leukemia. Some clones in this sample may be carry-over from other donors' samples.

CDR3 sequence reads: CASSSRDRGRNTEAFF. CDR3 coding DNA: TGTGCCAGCAGCTCCCGGGACAGGGGTCGGAACACTGAAGCTTTCTTT. This chain joins TRBV7-4 and TRBJ1-1, with 10 bases lining up with TRBD1. The germline CDR1 and CDR2 sequences are SGHVT and SQSDAQ. V was pared by 4 bases and J by 1 base, with 6 bases of the junction left unmatched. The CDR3 consists of 16 residues.

The chain uses TRBV7-3 and TRBJ2-5; a possible D gene is TRBD2 (6 bases). V was clipped by 4 bases and J by 5 bases, with 11 bases between them. The germline CDR1 and CDR2 sequences are SGHTA and FQGTGA. This CDR3 spans 13 amino acids. CDR3 in amino acids: CASSSTRRETQYF. CDR3 bases: TGTGCCAGCAGCTCGACTAGAAGGGAGACCCAGTACTTC.

This rearrangement joins TRBV6-1 to TRBJ2-2; D is perhaps TRBD1 or TRBD2 (5 bases each). The CDR3 runs to 14 residues. Trimming pared 8 bases from V and 1 base from J, leaving 11 bases between. Germline V gives CDR1 MNHNS, CDR2 SASEGT. CDR3 DNA: TGTGCCAGCTCCCTGGGGGAGAACACCGGGGAGCTGTTTTTT. The encoded protein is CASSLGENTGELFF.

The chain carries TRBV5-4 and TRBJ2-3, with TRBD2 matching 8 bases. The CDR3 loop spans 17 amino acids. Unmatched junction bases numbered 7, after V lost 0 bases and J lost 1 base. Germline CDR1 reads SGHNT; CDR2 reads YYREEE (reference sequence). The CDR3 DNA reads TGTGCCAGCAGCTTGGGGAGTGTTAGCGGGGGCACAGATACGCAGTATTTT. This codes for CASSLGSVSGGTDTQYF.

The chain combines TRBV7-2 with TRBJ2-7; D not certain. The CDR3 has 14 amino acids. Trimming pared 7 bases from V and 2 bases from J, leaving 15 bases between. Germline V lookup: CDR1 SGHTA, CDR2 FQGNSA. The CDR3: CASTTEEVAYEQYF. The CDR3 bases are TGTGCCAGCACCACGGAAGAGGTGGCCTACGAGCAGTACTTC.

The chain couples TRBV27 to TRBJ2-7, with 9 bases lining up with TRBD2. The CDR3 is made up of 15 amino acids. The germline CDR1 and CDR2 sequences are MNHEY and SMNVEV (reference sequence). V shed 5 bases, J shed 5 bases, and the junction held 10 bases outside the gene matches. This CDR3 reads CASSPETSGLDEQYF. CDR3 in DNA: TGTGCCAGCAGTCCCGAGACTAGCGGCCTCGACGAGCAGTACTTC.

The rearrangement uses TRBV28 and TRBJ1-6; 9 nucleotides align to TRBD1. CDR3 size: 18 residues. The germline V gene encodes CDR1 MDHEN and CDR2 SYDVKM. With V trimmed by 7 bases and J by 7 bases, 17 bases remained unmatched. The CDR3 spells CASNTPGTGLFRNSPLHF. DNA of the CDR3: TGTGCCAGCAACACCCCCGGGACAGGGCTTTTCAGGAATTCACCCCTCCACTTT.

This chain joins TRBV11-2 and TRBJ1-6, with a tentative D call TRBD1 (6 bases). CDR1 is SGHAT and CDR2 is FQNNGV in the germline V gene. Trimming removed 1 base at V and 10 bases at J, with 17 bases between. The CDR3 is 16 residues long. CDR3 residues: CASSLGPGALRSPLHF. The CDR3 coding sequence is TGTGCCAGCAGCTTAGGGCCAGGGGCCTTGAGGTCACCCCTCCACTTT.

The chain links TRBV5-1 to TRBJ2-7; tentative D call: TRBD1 (6 bases). Germline V CDR1 and CDR2: SGHRS, YFSETQ. The CDR3 totals 13 residues. Trimming shortened V by 2 bases and J by 6 bases, and 12 bases separated the two germline ends. The chain's CDR3 is CASSLGRGAEQYF. The CDR3 region has the DNA TGCGCCAGCAGCTTAGGCAGGGGAGCCGAGCAGTACTTC.

The chain combines TRBV19 with TRBJ1-5; tentative D call: TRBD1 (5 bases). The CDR3 has 14 residues. The germline V and J ends were trimmed by 5 bases and 0 bases, with 8 bases remaining between them. CDR1 is LNHDA, CDR2 SQIVND, per germline (reference sequence). CDR3 in amino acids: CASSARDSNQPQHF. CDR3 sequence (DNA): TGTGCCAGTAGTGCCAGGGATAGCAATCAGCCCCAGCATTTT.

This chain joins TRBV29-1 and TRBJ1-5; tentatively, D is TRBD1 (5 bases). The CDR3 totals 17 residues. CDR1 and CDR2 from the germline V gene are SQVTM and ANQGSEA. Trimming removed 7 bases at V and 1 base at J, with 23 bases between. The CDR3 loop reads CSGGGGVGARSNQPQHF. CDR3 coding DNA: TGCAGCGGCGGAGGTGGGGTTGGGGCAAGGAGCAATCAGCCCCAGCATTTT.

The V gene is TRBV30, the J gene TRBJ1-6; unclear D gene. This CDR3 is 15 amino acids long. The germline gives CDR1 GTSNPN, CDR2 SVGIG (reference sequence). V lost 0 bases to trimming and J lost 4 bases, with 10 bases between them. The CDR3 DNA sequence: TGTGCCTGGAGTGTACTGCAAGGGTATAATTCACCCCTCCACTTT. This gives the protein CAWSVLQGYNSPLHF.

The chain recombines TRBV28 with TRBJ1-2; TRBD1 matches 7 bases. Germline V gene sequence: CDR1 MDHEN, CDR2 SYDVKM. The trim removed 6 bases at V and 4 bases at J, leaving 11 bases unmatched. There are 15 residues in the CDR3. CDR3 residues: CASRPPGTAPYGYTF. The CDR3 DNA reads TGTGCCAGCAGGCCACCCGGGACAGCTCCCTATGGCTACACCTTC.

This chain joins TRBV5-1 and TRBJ2-3; 8 bases are a match to TRBD1. CDR1 and CDR2 from the germline V gene are SGHRS and YFSETQ. V was clipped by 4 bases and J by 6 bases; unmatched bases: 7. The CDR3 runs 14 residues. CDR3: CASSLRTGKDTQYF. The CDR3, as DNA: TGCGCCAGCAGCCTACGGACAGGGAAGGATACGCAGTATTTT.

The chain joins TRBV6-4 to TRBJ2-3; 9 nucleotides align to TRBD2. This CDR3 comprises 16 residues. V was clipped by 0 bases and J by 1 base; unmatched bases: 2. Germline V gene sequence: CDR1 MRHNA, CDR2 SNTAGT. CDR3 DNA: TGTGCCAGCAGTGACTCAGCTAGCGGGGGCACAGATACGCAGTATTTT. Residues: CASSDSASGGTDTQYF.

The V and J genes are TRBV5-6 and TRBJ2-7; TRBD1 agrees at 10 bases. The CDR3 is 15 amino acids. CDR1 is SGHDT, CDR2 YYEEEE, per germline. V lost 5 bases to trimming and J lost 2 bases; unmatched junction nucleotides: 7. CDR3 DNA sequence: TGTGCCAGCAGTCGGGGACAGGGGATCCCCTACGAGCAGTACTTC. As protein: CASSRGQGIPYEQYF.

The rearrangement uses TRBV2 and TRBJ1-5; unclear D gene. The CDR3 loop spans 13 amino acids. V shed 6 bases and J shed 6 bases, with 12 bases lying between them. CDR1 and CDR2 from the germline V gene are SNHLY and FYNNEI. The CDR3 DNA is TGTGCCAGCAGATTCGGGGAGACTCAGCCCCAGCATTTT. It specifies CASRFGETQPQHF.

J is TRBJ2-2 and V is TRBV5-1; the D gene is possibly TRBD1 (5 bases). CDR3 size: 16 residues. Germline CDR1 SGHRS, CDR2 YFSETQ. Trimming removed 0 bases at V and 4 bases at J, with 13 bases between. CDR3 in amino acids: CASSLEGEIITGELFF. The CDR3 DNA sequence: TGCGCCAGCAGCTTGGAAGGGGAAATAATCACCGGGGAGCTGTTTTTT.